The source of this TCR beta chain is a study of CD8+ T cells in alopecia areata. This clone occurred a few times. V was cut by 4 bases and J by 1 base, with 11 bases left in between. CDR1 SQVTM and CDR2 ANQGSEA come from the germline V gene. There are 14 residues in the CDR3. RNA extraction was followed by reverse transcription into cDNA, which acted as the sequencing template. Sequencing used immunoSEQ multiplex PCR; TCRdb keeps in-frame clones, though not all of them. The table records roughly 200,000 clones, 40% to 45% of them present only once. Treatment of the sample: oral pan-JAK inhibitor, 5-10 mg twice daily. Lesional scalp tissue (obtained by punch biopsy) and peripheral blood were collected from alopecia areata patients.

Source: CD4+ T cells sorted from blood, taken at approximately week 37, from a patient treated with tofacitinib. The chain links TRBV29-1 to TRBJ2-1; D perhaps matches TRBD2 (6 bases). This TCR was sampled from a human donor with alopecia areata. CDR3 sequence (DNA): TGCAGCGTTGGGAATAGCGGTTCCTACAATGAGCAGTTCTTC. As protein: CSVGNSGSYNEQFF.